This is a list of T cell receptor beta chains from one sample in a study of T cell changes during pregnancy in multiple sclerosis. Data came from immunoSEQ multiplex PCR; TCRdb stores just in-frame clones and leaves some out. Of more than 85,000 clones in the sample, around 92% were seen once. Sequenced material: peripheral blood, taken before pregnancy. The origin of the receptors is a female donor with multiple sclerosis, enrolled in a pregnancy study. CDR3s include the opening cysteine and the closing phenylalanine or tryptophan. The order of the fields is D gene, V gene, clone size, J gene, CDR3 protein, CDR3 DNA. D genes are given only for firm matches. The size of a clone is reported for some rows only, either as once, few or many, or as a class for expanded clones.

D: NA; V: TRBV27; size: NA; J: TRBJ2-7; CDR3: CASSLSWQTYEQYF; DNA: TGTGCCAGCAGTTTATCGTGGCAGACCTACGAGCAGTACTTC
D: TRBD2; V: TRBV28; size: NA; J: TRBJ2-1; CDR3: CATYNFPRTSALYNEQFF; DNA: TGTGCCACCTACAACTTCCCGAGGACTAGCGCCCTATACAATGAGCAGTTCTTC
D: NA; V: TRBV5-1; size: NA; J: TRBJ1-1; CDR3: CASSLAVGGGAFF; DNA: TGCGCCAGCAGCTTGGCAGTGGGGGGTGGTGCTTTCTTT
D: NA; V: TRBV28; size: NA; J: TRBJ1-1; CDR3: CASSLPGGYRSANTEAFF; DNA: TGTGCCAGCAGTTTACCGGGGGGGTATCGGTCCGCGAACACTGAAGCTTTCTTT
D: NA; V: TRBV2; size: NA; J: TRBJ2-1; CDR3: CASSGLSSYNEQFF; DNA: TGTGCCAGCAGTGGCCTAAGCTCCTACAATGAGCAGTTCTTC
D: TRBD1; V: TRBV9; size: NA; J: TRBJ1-1; CDR3: CASSVVSTGMVNTEAFF; DNA: TGTGCCAGCAGCGTAGTTTCGACAGGGATGGTGAACACTGAAGCTTTCTTT
D: TRBD1; V: TRBV9; size: once; J: TRBJ2-7; CDR3: CASSVGDSPYEQYF; DNA: TGTGCCAGCAGCGTAGGGGACAGCCCCTACGAGCAGTACTTC
D: TRBD1; V: TRBV18; size: NA; J: TRBJ1-1; CDR3: CASSPTTGGTEAFF; DNA: TGTGCCAGCTCACCTACAACAGGGGGCACTGAAGCTTTCTTT
D: TRBD1; V: TRBV18; size: NA; J: TRBJ1-3; CDR3: CASSPQSSGQGNTIYF; DNA: TGTGCCAGCTCACCACAATCGTCGGGACAGGGAAACACCATATATTTT
D: TRBD1; V: TRBV7-3; size: once; J: TRBJ2-6; CDR3: CASSSTGVSGANVLTF; DNA: TGTGCCAGCAGCTCTACAGGGGTCTCTGGGGCCAACGTCCTGACTTTC
D: NA; V: TRBV11-2; size: NA; J: TRBJ1-5; CDR3: CASSFRGNQPQHF; DNA: TGTGCCAGCAGCTTCCGGGGCAATCAGCCCCAGCATTTT
D: TRBD1; V: TRBV27; size: NA; J: TRBJ1-5; CDR3: CASSPTTGTSLGNQPQHF; DNA: TGTGCCAGCAGTCCAACGACAGGGACATCGCTAGGCAATCAGCCCCAGCATTTT
D: TRBD1; V: TRBV28; size: NA; J: TRBJ2-2; CDR3: CASSPDRGTAGELFF; DNA: TGTGCCAGCAGTCCAGACAGGGGGACGGCCGGGGAGCTGTTTTTT
D: NA; V: TRBV27; size: once; J: TRBJ1-1; CDR3: CASSLQGNTEAFF; DNA: TGTGCCAGCAGCCTACAGGGGAACACTGAAGCTTTCTTT
D: NA; V: TRBV28; size: NA; J: TRBJ1-1; CDR3: CASKQRGIRTEAFF; DNA: TGTGCCAGCAAACAGCGGGGGATACGAACTGAAGCTTTCTTT
D: NA; V: TRBV4-2; size: NA; J: TRBJ2-7; CDR3: CASSQGGDYEQYF; DNA: TGTGCCAGCAGCCAAGGGGGCGACTACGAGCAGTACTTC
D: TRBD2; V: TRBV23-1; size: NA; J: TRBJ2-7; CDR3: CASSRAGALWGSYTYEQYF; DNA: TGCGCCAGCAGTCGAGCGGGGGCTTTATGGGGGAGCTACACCTACGAGCAGTACTTC
D: NA; V: TRBV6-5; size: NA; J: TRBJ2-7; CDR3: CASSRTGSSYEQYF; DNA: TGTGCCAGCAGTCGGACGGGGAGCTCCTACGAGCAGTACTTC
D: NA; V: TRBV7-6; size: NA; J: TRBJ2-1; CDR3: CASSLLRLSYNEQFF; DNA: TGTGCCAGCAGTCTCCTCAGACTTTCCTACAATGAGCAGTTCTTC
D: NA; V: TRBV25-1; size: NA; J: TRBJ2-2; CDR3: CASSDLANTGELFF; DNA: TGTGCCAGCAGTGACCTCGCGAACACCGGGGAGCTGTTTTTT
D: NA; V: TRBV29-1; size: NA; J: TRBJ1-2; CDR3: CSVEPGGGGYTF; DNA: TGCAGCGTTGAGCCCGGGGGGGGAGGCTACACCTTC
D: TRBD1; V: TRBV28; size: NA; J: TRBJ1-2; CDR3: CASSTGIYGYTF; DNA: TGTGCCAGCTCGACAGGGATCTATGGCTACACCTTC
D: NA; V: TRBV6-1; size: NA; J: TRBJ2-5; CDR3: CASSELPGGETQYF; DNA: TGTGCCAGCAGTGAACTCCCCGGGGGTGAGACCCAGTACTTC
D: TRBD1; V: TRBV29-1; size: NA; J: TRBJ1-2; CDR3: CSVATGTGNYGYTF; DNA: TGCAGCGTTGCCACCGGGACAGGGAACTATGGCTACACCTTC
D: NA; V: TRBV23-1; size: NA; J: TRBJ1-2; CDR3: CASSPRGGGYTF; DNA: TGCGCCAGCAGTCCCCGGGGGGGAGGCTACACCTTC
D: TRBD1; V: TRBV15; size: NA; J: TRBJ2-7; CDR3: CATSRSTGFYEQYF; DNA: TGTGCCACCAGCAGATCGACAGGGTTCTACGAGCAGTACTTC
D: NA; V: TRBV5-6; size: NA; J: TRBJ2-3; CDR3: CASREGSGTDTQYF; DNA: TGTGCCAGCAGAGAGGGCAGCGGCACAGATACGCAGTATTTT
D: TRBD2; V: TRBV5-6; size: NA; J: TRBJ2-2; CDR3: CASSLFSGRTGELFF; DNA: TGTGCCAGCAGCTTATTCAGCGGGAGAACCGGGGAGCTGTTTTTT
D: TRBD2; V: TRBV5-1; size: NA; J: TRBJ2-3; CDR3: CASSTPGLAGSTDTQYF; DNA: TGCGCCAGCAGCACGCCGGGACTAGCGGGGAGCACAGATACGCAGTATTTT
D: TRBD1; V: TRBV29-1; size: NA; J: TRBJ2-5; CDR3: CSVKERGLKTMQETQYF; DNA: TGCAGCGTCAAGGAAAGGGGGCTCAAGACTATGCAAGAGACCCAGTACTTC
D: NA; V: TRBV7-6; size: NA; J: TRBJ1-5; CDR3: CASSLGGSGVGNQPQHF; DNA: TGTGCCAGCAGCTTAGGAGGGAGCGGGGTAGGCAATCAGCCCCAGCATTTT
D: NA; V: TRBV5-1; size: NA; J: TRBJ2-1; CDR3: CASSLDSNEQFF; DNA: TGCGCCAGCAGCTTGGACAGCAATGAGCAGTTCTTC
D: TRBD2; V: TRBV9; size: NA; J: TRBJ2-4; CDR3: CASSPPPGTSGRAKDKNIQYF; DNA: TGTGCCAGCAGCCCTCCCCCCGGGACTAGCGGGAGGGCCAAGGACAAAAACATTCAGTACTTC